A selection of T cell receptor beta chains follows, all from one sample in a study of T-cell reconstitution after alpha-beta-depleted transplantation in children. From the PCR reads, TCRdb called clonotypes with MiXCR, one entry per CDR3 protein. The table records approximately 490,000 distinct CDR3 sequences, about 10% of them present only once. Sequenced material: PBMCs, taken before TCRalphabeta/CD19-depleted stem cell transplant. The receptors derive from a child aged 2-15 years with inherited bone marrow failure, due to receive a stem cell transplant. Each CDR3 is given with its conserved first and last residue. D genes are given only for firm matches. Not all rows give a size; the values are once, few, many and, for expanded clones, a class.

v_gene	j_gene	d_gene	abundance	CDR3aa	CDR3nt
TRBV12-3/TRBV12-4	TRBJ2-5	NA	few	CASSLIVDETQYF	TGTGCCAGCAGTTTAATCGTCGACGAGACCCAGTACTTC
TRBV5-1	TRBJ2-5	NA	many	CASSLGYLGDRHAETQYF	TGCGCCAGCAGCTTGGGCTATCTGGGTGACAGGCACGCAGAGACCCAGTACTTC
TRBV4-3	TRBJ2-6	NA	few	CASSQVQDAGANVLTF	TGCGCCAGCAGCCAAGTTCAGGACGCTGGGGCCAACGTCCTGACTTTC
TRBV20-1	TRBJ2-3	NA	many	CSARDLTHADTQYF	TGCAGTGCTAGAGACCTTACACACGCAGATACGCAGTATTTT
TRBV12-3/TRBV12-4	TRBJ1-3	NA	NA	CASSPEGWLNTIYF	TGTGCCAGCAGTCCGGAGGGTTGGTTAAACACCATATATTTT
TRBV20-1	TRBJ2-2	NA	NA	CSARDWAANTGELFF	TGCAGTGCTAGAGATTGGGCGGCCAACACCGGGGAGCTGTTTTTT
TRBV4-3	TRBJ2-3	NA	many	CASSQEGGTQYF	TGCGCCAGCAGCCAAGAGGGGGGTACGCAGTATTTT
TRBV21-1	TRBJ2-2	NA	many	CASSRGSEITGELFF	TGTGCCAGCAGCCGGGGTAGCGAGATCACCGGGGAGCTGTTTTTT
TRBV12-3/TRBV12-4	TRBJ2-7	NA	many	CASSPAGAVETEQYF	TGTGCCAGCAGCCCAGCCGGGGCAGTCGAGACCGAGCAGTACTTC
TRBV12-3/TRBV12-4	TRBJ2-1	NA	many	CASSLGGLQNNEQFF	TGTGCCAGCAGTTTAGGAGGACTACAGAACAATGAGCAGTTCTTC
TRBV7-2	TRBJ2-2	TRBD2	NA	CASSLVAGGGTGELFF	TGTGCCAGCAGCTTAGTAGCGGGGGGCGGGACCGGGGAGCTGTTTTTT
TRBV27	TRBJ2-1	TRBD2	many	CASSLGLAGAGSYNEQFF	TGTGCCAGCAGTCTCGGACTAGCGGGAGCGGGCTCCTACAATGAGCAGTTCTTC
TRBV10-3	TRBJ1-6	NA	many	CAIRRGSDSPLHF	TGTGCCATCAGGCGGGGGTCGGATTCACCCCTCCACTTT
TRBV10-3	TRBJ1-1	NA	NA	CSQSPVWGLLNTEAFF	TGTTCCCAATCACCGGTCTGGGGGCTCTTGAACACTGAAGCTTTCTTT
TRBV12-3/TRBV12-4	TRBJ2-7	NA	many	CASSYPPRDEQYF	TGTGCCAGCAGTTACCCCCCGAGGGACGAGCAGTACTTC